Listed below are T cell receptor beta chains from one sample, sequenced in a study of control samples from healthy donors and cancer patients. Generated by immunoSEQ multiplex PCR, the TCRdb table keeps only in-frame clones and is missing some. The repertoire holds around 90,000 clones, with about 84% as singletons. Sequencing was performed on blood. All receptors come from a woman in her thirties or forties in good health. Both conserved end residues are part of each CDR3. A D gene is named only where the DNA matches it firmly. The size of a clone is reported for some rows only, either as once, few or many, or as a class for expanded clones.

TRBJ1-1 NA NA TRBV6-2/TRBV6-3 CASSPTGVSYEAFF TGTGCCAGCAGTCCGACGGGGGTTTCCTACGAAGCTTTCTTT
TRBJ2-7 NA NA TRBV29-1 CSVEDLGDEQYF TGCAGCGTTGAAGATCTCGGAGACGAGCAGTACTTC
TRBJ1-5 few NA TRBV19 CASTISYADQPQHF TGTGCCAGTACTATATCTTATGCAGATCAGCCCCAGCATTTT
TRBJ1-1 NA TRBD1 TRBV30 CAWTAGQGMNTEAFF TGTGCCTGGACCGCCGGACAGGGAATGAACACTGAAGCTTTCTTT
TRBJ1-5 NA NA TRBV7-8 CASSLKGGGLGSQHF TGTGCCAGCAGCTTAAAAGGGGGAGGTCTGGGATCCCAGCATTTT
TRBJ1-1 NA NA TRBV4-3 CASSQRNEAFF TGCGCCAGCAGCCAGAGGAATGAAGCTTTCTTT
TRBJ1-6 NA NA TRBV9 CASSPAGNSPLHF TGTGCCAGCAGCCCTGCCGGCAATTCACCCCTCCACTTT
TRBJ2-3 NA NA TRBV2 CASRNIADTQYF TGTGCCAGCAGGAACATCGCAGATACGCAGTATTTT
TRBJ1-3 NA NA TRBV5-1 CASSNGRSSGNTIYF TGCGCCAGCAGTAATGGACGCAGCTCTGGAAACACCATATATTTT
TRBJ2-3 NA TRBD2 TRBV10-1 CASSDGLAVLSTDTQYF TGCGCCAGCAGTGATGGACTAGCGGTTCTTAGCACAGATACGCAGTATTTT